Listed below are T cell receptor beta chains from one sample, sequenced in a study of metastatic and nonmetastatic thyroid tumors. TCRdb re-called clones from the PCR reads using MiXCR. The sample records around 23,000 clones, around 26% being singletons. The sequenced material came from blood. These receptor sequences come from a male donor with papillary thyroid cancer or a benign thyroid nodule (not recorded which). Some clones in this sample may be carry-over from other donors' samples. CDR3s include the opening cysteine and the closing phenylalanine or tryptophan. D genes are given only for firm matches. Part of the rows lack a size; the others show once, few, many or a class for expanded clones.

j_gene: TRBJ1-6; d_gene: .; v_gene: TRBV5-1; abundance: medium-sized; CDR3nt: TGCGCCAGCACCCCCGGTGAGCAGAATTCACCCCTCCACTTT; CDR3aa: CASTPGEQNSPLHF
j_gene: TRBJ2-3; d_gene: .; v_gene: TRBV3-1; abundance: .; CDR3nt: TGTGCCAGCAGCCAAGGCATGGACACTTTCACAGATACGCAGTATTTT; CDR3aa: CASSQGMDTFTDTQYF
j_gene: TRBJ2-5; d_gene: TRBD1; v_gene: TRBV11-3; abundance: many; CDR3nt: TGTGCCAGCGGCTTAGGGGCCGGGACAGAAGAGACCCAGTACTTC; CDR3aa: CASGLGAGTEETQYF
j_gene: TRBJ2-7; d_gene: .; v_gene: TRBV5-1; abundance: many; CDR3nt: TGCGCCAGCAGCTCTCATCGGGAGCAGTACTTC; CDR3aa: CASSSHREQYF
j_gene: TRBJ2-6; d_gene: TRBD1; v_gene: TRBV5-4; abundance: .; CDR3nt: TGTGCCAGCATCTTTGGGACAGGGGGCTCTGGGGCCAACGTCCTGACTTTC; CDR3aa: CASIFGTGGSGANVLTF
j_gene: TRBJ1-5; d_gene: .; v_gene: TRBV16; abundance: many; CDR3nt: TGTGCCAGCAGCCAATGGGAGGGGGATAATCAGCCCCAGCATTTT; CDR3aa: CASSQWEGDNQPQHF
j_gene: TRBJ1-1; d_gene: .; v_gene: TRBV27; abundance: many; CDR3nt: TGTGCCAGCAGTTTAAGCCGGGGAGGAAGCACTGAAGCTTTCTTT; CDR3aa: CASSLSRGGSTEAFF
j_gene: TRBJ2-7; d_gene: TRBD1; v_gene: TRBV11-2; abundance: medium-sized; CDR3nt: TGTGCCAGCACCCCGGAACGGACAGGGGGCGAGCAGTACTTC; CDR3aa: CASTPERTGGEQYF
j_gene: TRBJ1-2; d_gene: .; v_gene: TRBV6-6; abundance: few; CDR3nt: TGTGCCAGCAGTTACTCAGGCAGCTATGGCTACACCTTC; CDR3aa: CASSYSGSYGYTF
j_gene: TRBJ2-7; d_gene: .; v_gene: TRBV2; abundance: many; CDR3nt: TGTGCCAGCGGGGACGTCCCACTGGTTAGGGGCGACGGGAGCTACGAGCAGTACTTC; CDR3aa: CASGDVPLVRGDGSYEQYF
j_gene: TRBJ2-1; d_gene: .; v_gene: TRBV6-1; abundance: few; CDR3nt: TGTGCCAGCAGTGAAGACGGCAGATTCCGCGATGAGCAGTTCTTC; CDR3aa: CASSEDGRFRDEQFF
j_gene: TRBJ2-1; d_gene: TRBD2; v_gene: TRBV6-5; abundance: medium-sized; CDR3nt: TGTGCCAGCAGTTACGGAACTAGCGTATACAATGAGCAGTTCTTC; CDR3aa: CASSYGTSVYNEQFF
j_gene: TRBJ2-3; d_gene: .; v_gene: TRBV11-2; abundance: .; CDR3nt: TGTGCCAGCAGTACTCGGTTGGATCGCACAGATACGCAGTATTTT; CDR3aa: CASSTRLDRTDTQYF
j_gene: TRBJ2-1; d_gene: TRBD1; v_gene: TRBV6-1; abundance: many; CDR3nt: TGTGCCAGCACTCTGGGACAGGGGGTTGGAGAGCAGTTCTTC; CDR3aa: CASTLGQGVGEQFF
j_gene: TRBJ1-4; d_gene: TRBD1; v_gene: TRBV27; abundance: many; CDR3nt: TGTGCCAGCAGTCACCTTTCAGGGGGCGTCGAAAAACTGTTTTTT; CDR3aa: CASSHLSGGVEKLFF
j_gene: TRBJ1-6; d_gene: TRBD1; v_gene: TRBV19; abundance: few; CDR3nt: TGTGCCACTTCGACAGGGGCCCACCATAATTCACCCCTCCACTTT; CDR3aa: CATSTGAHHNSPLHF